This T cell receptor beta chain was found in a study of cytomegalovirus exposure and HLA in healthy donors. V was pared by 7 bases and J by 0 bases, with 13 bases between. Germline values: CDR1 MNHNS, CDR2 SASEGT. CDR3 length equals 14 residues. Study findings and constraints: Three chains linked to CMV were shown in vitro to be specific for CMV antigens.

Here immunoSEQ multiplex PCR was the method, and the copy in TCRdb shows in-frame clones only, minus some. The data show 190,000 or so clones, around 82% seen once. Of note for this clone: Its antigen is unidentified.

The clonotype was recovered from a woman under 30 in good health and CMV-seropositive. What was sequenced was PBMCs. The rearrangement joins TRBV6-1 to TRBJ2-7, with D tentatively TRBD1 (5 bases). For the CDR3, the DNA is TGTGCCAGCAAGATGGGGCCCAGCTCCTACGAGCAGTACTTC. This codes for CASKMGPSSYEQYF.